Listed below are T cell receptor beta chains from one sample, sequenced in a study of response to subunit inactivated influenza vaccine. One entry per CDR3 protein results from TCRdb running MiXCR on the RT-PCR reads. The table lists 500,000 to 600,000 distinct CDR3 sequences, approximately 11% of them singletons, with more than 9.5% in the top ten. The sample also formed part of further work on T cells expressing NK-cell markers.

Sequenced here: PBMCs from blood, sampled on the day of vaccination. These receptor sequences come from a man aged 45-60 years who received an inactivated influenza vaccine. CDR3s include the opening cysteine and the closing phenylalanine or tryptophan. A D gene is named only where the DNA matches it firmly. The size of a clone is reported for some rows only, either as once, few or many, or as a class for expanded clones.

cdr3_length: 14
j_call: TRBJ2-7
v_call: TRBV4-2
d_call: TRBD2
clone_size: few
cdr3_nt: TGTGCCAGCAGACGACTAGCGGGAGAATACGAGCAGTACTTC
cdr3_aa: CASRRLAGEYEQYF

cdr3_length: 15
j_call: TRBJ2-1
v_call: TRBV12-3/TRBV12-4
d_call: TRBD2
clone_size: few
cdr3_nt: TGTGCCAGCAGTCGGAGACTAGCGGGGGGTTATGAGCAGTTCTTC
cdr3_aa: CASSRRLAGGYEQFF

cdr3_length: 18
j_call: TRBJ2-2
v_call: TRBV11-2
d_call: TRBD2
clone_size: NA
cdr3_nt: TGTGCCAGCAGCTTAGTAAAGTTCCTAGCGGGGAACACCGGGGAGCTGTTTTTT
cdr3_aa: CASSLVKFLAGNTGELFF

cdr3_length: 16
j_call: TRBJ2-5
v_call: TRBV3-1
d_call: NA
clone_size: NA
cdr3_nt: TGTGCCAGCAGCCAAGATAAATCCGGAGCCCAAGAGACCCAGTACTTC
cdr3_aa: CASSQDKSGAQETQYF

cdr3_length: 15
j_call: TRBJ2-7
v_call: TRBV28
d_call: TRBD2
clone_size: NA
cdr3_nt: TGTGCCAGCAGTTTTCCAATAGCGGGAGGAAGTGAGCAGTACTTC
cdr3_aa: CASSFPIAGGSEQYF

cdr3_length: 14
j_call: TRBJ2-7
v_call: TRBV27
d_call: NA
clone_size: NA
cdr3_nt: TGTGCCAGCAGTCTCCGGGTTAGCTCCTACGAGCAGTACTTC
cdr3_aa: CASSLRVSSYEQYF

cdr3_length: 14
j_call: TRBJ1-2
v_call: TRBV18
d_call: TRBD1
clone_size: NA
cdr3_nt: TGTGCCAGCAGCTGGGGACAGACGATGGAGGGCTACACCTTC
cdr3_aa: CASSWGQTMEGYTF

cdr3_length: 14
j_call: TRBJ2-2
v_call: TRBV24-1
d_call: NA
clone_size: few
cdr3_nt: TGTGCCACCAGTTATGGTAGCCTGCCCGGGGAGCTGTTTTTT
cdr3_aa: CATSYGSLPGELFF

cdr3_length: 16
j_call: TRBJ1-1
v_call: TRBV7-9
d_call: NA
clone_size: many
cdr3_nt: TGTGCCAGCAGCTTAGGAATGGGGACTATGAACACTGAAGCTTTCTTT
cdr3_aa: CASSLGMGTMNTEAFF

cdr3_length: 14
j_call: TRBJ2-7
v_call: TRBV5-1
d_call: NA
clone_size: NA
cdr3_nt: TGCGCCAGCAGCTTGCTAGTTTCATCCTACGAGCAGTACTTC
cdr3_aa: CASSLLVSSYEQYF

cdr3_length: 15
j_call: TRBJ2-1
v_call: TRBV4-2
d_call: NA
clone_size: few
cdr3_nt: TGTGCCAGCAGCCAAGGGCTAGCCCGGTCGGATGAGCAGTTCTTC
cdr3_aa: CASSQGLARSDEQFF

cdr3_length: 15
j_call: TRBJ2-3
v_call: TRBV4-3
d_call: NA
clone_size: few
cdr3_nt: TGCGCCAGCAGCCAAGGAAGGGCGCCTCTTGATACGCAGTATTTT
cdr3_aa: CASSQGRAPLDTQYF

cdr3_length: 12
j_call: TRBJ2-1
v_call: TRBV29-1
d_call: TRBD2
clone_size: few
cdr3_nt: TGCAGCGTATATAGCGGGGGGAATGAGCAGTTCTTC
cdr3_aa: CSVYSGGNEQFF

cdr3_length: 14
j_call: TRBJ2-5
v_call: TRBV2
d_call: NA
clone_size: NA
cdr3_nt: TGTGCCAGCAGTGAGAACAGAAAACAAGAGACCCAGTACTTC
cdr3_aa: CASSENRKQETQYF

cdr3_length: 17
j_call: TRBJ1-3
v_call: TRBV12-3/TRBV12-4
d_call: NA
clone_size: many
cdr3_nt: TGTGCCAGCAGTTTTGGCAGACGGATCCACGCTGGAAACACCATATATTTT
cdr3_aa: CASSFGRRIHAGNTIYF

cdr3_length: 14
j_call: TRBJ2-7
v_call: TRBV5-5
d_call: NA
clone_size: few
cdr3_nt: TGTGCCAGCAGCTTGGGCCAGGAGACCTACGAGCAGTACTTC
cdr3_aa: CASSLGQETYEQYF

cdr3_length: 15
j_call: TRBJ2-2
v_call: TRBV28
d_call: TRBD1
clone_size: NA
cdr3_nt: TGTGCCAGCGGCAGGGGGACAGGGATCACCGGGGAGCTGTTTTTT
cdr3_aa: CASGRGTGITGELFF

cdr3_length: 14
j_call: TRBJ1-2
v_call: TRBV6-1
d_call: NA
clone_size: few
cdr3_nt: TGTGCCAGCAGTGAACGATCGACGGGCGGAGGCTACACCTTC
cdr3_aa: CASSERSTGGGYTF

cdr3_length: 14
j_call: TRBJ2-7
v_call: TRBV12-3/TRBV12-4
d_call: NA
clone_size: NA
cdr3_nt: TGTGCCAGCAGCCGAGAACAACAAACCTACGAGCAGTACTTC
cdr3_aa: CASSREQQTYEQYF

cdr3_length: 17
j_call: TRBJ2-7
v_call: TRBV4-3
d_call: TRBD2
clone_size: NA
cdr3_nt: TGCGCCAGCAGCCAAGAGCCCTTCCTAGCGGGAGGGGGCGAGCAGTACTTC
cdr3_aa: CASSQEPFLAGGGEQYF

cdr3_length: 16
j_call: TRBJ2-6
v_call: TRBV11-2
d_call: NA
clone_size: NA
cdr3_nt: TGTGCCAGCAGCTTAGCGGCAGGGTTTGGGGCCAACGTCCTGACTTTC
cdr3_aa: CASSLAAGFGANVLTF

cdr3_length: 15
j_call: TRBJ2-2
v_call: TRBV20-1
d_call: NA
clone_size: few
cdr3_nt: TGCAGTGCTAGAGAGGGGAGGGGGCGTACCGGGGAGCTGTTTTTT
cdr3_aa: CSAREGRGRTGELFF

cdr3_length: 17
j_call: TRBJ2-5
v_call: TRBV12-3/TRBV12-4
d_call: TRBD1
clone_size: NA
cdr3_nt: TGTGCCAGCAGCCGGGACAGGGGTCTCCCGTACCAAGAGACCCAGTACTTC
cdr3_aa: CASSRDRGLPYQETQYF

cdr3_length: 15
j_call: TRBJ1-1
v_call: TRBV12-3/TRBV12-4
d_call: NA
clone_size: many
cdr3_nt: TGTGCCAGCACTCCGGGTGGGGTCGCGGGAACTGAAGCTTTCTTT
cdr3_aa: CASTPGGVAGTEAFF

cdr3_length: 15
j_call: TRBJ2-2
v_call: TRBV12-3/TRBV12-4
d_call: NA
clone_size: few
cdr3_nt: TGTGCCAGCAGTGGGGGACACAAGAACACCGGGGAGCTGTTTTTT
cdr3_aa: CASSGGHKNTGELFF

cdr3_length: 15
j_call: TRBJ2-3
v_call: TRBV12-3/TRBV12-4
d_call: TRBD2
clone_size: NA
cdr3_nt: TGTGCCAGCTGGACTGGGGCGGGAGTGTCAGATACGCAGTATTTT
cdr3_aa: CASWTGAGVSDTQYF

cdr3_length: 18
j_call: TRBJ2-1
v_call: TRBV2
d_call: TRBD2
clone_size: few
cdr3_nt: TGTGCCAGCAGTGAACACGGGACTAGCGGGAGCGTTAGAGATGAGCAGTTCTTC
cdr3_aa: CASSEHGTSGSVRDEQFF

cdr3_length: 17
j_call: TRBJ2-2
v_call: TRBV4-2
d_call: TRBD2
clone_size: NA
cdr3_nt: TGTGCCAGCAGCCCCCTTGGTGGGAGGGCCAGTGCCGGGGAGCTGTTTTTT
cdr3_aa: CASSPLGGRASAGELFF

cdr3_length: 16
j_call: TRBJ2-1
v_call: TRBV28
d_call: TRBD2
clone_size: NA
cdr3_nt: TGTGCCAGCAGTCCCCTGGGGCGGGAGGGGGCCAATGAGCAGTTCTTC
cdr3_aa: CASSPLGREGANEQFF

cdr3_length: 13
j_call: TRBJ2-7
v_call: TRBV12-3/TRBV12-4
d_call: NA
clone_size: many
cdr3_nt: TGTGCCAGCAGTCGGGGACTCTCGTACGAGCAGTACTTC
cdr3_aa: CASSRGLSYEQYF

cdr3_length: 17
j_call: TRBJ1-6
v_call: TRBV4-1
d_call: TRBD1
clone_size: few
cdr3_nt: TGCGCCAGCAGCCAAGTTGGGACAGGGGGCTATAATTCACCCCTCCACTTT
cdr3_aa: CASSQVGTGGYNSPLHF

cdr3_length: 14
j_call: TRBJ2-2
v_call: TRBV5-1
d_call: NA
clone_size: many
cdr3_nt: TGCGCCAGCAGCTTACAGTGGGACACCGGGGAGCTGTTTTTT
cdr3_aa: CASSLQWDTGELFF

cdr3_length: 14
j_call: TRBJ2-5
v_call: TRBV24-1
d_call: NA
clone_size: few
cdr3_nt: TGTGCCACCAGTGACCCTAGGGCCCCAGAGACCCAGTACTTC
cdr3_aa: CATSDPRAPETQYF

cdr3_length: 12
j_call: TRBJ1-4
v_call: TRBV20-1
d_call: NA
clone_size: NA
cdr3_nt: TGCAGGACGGGACTGACTAATGAAAAACTGTTTTTT
cdr3_aa: CRTGLTNEKLFF

cdr3_length: 17
j_call: TRBJ2-5
v_call: TRBV5-1
d_call: TRBD2
clone_size: NA
cdr3_nt: TGCGCCAGCAGCGAGCGGACTAGCGGGAGGGCGGAGGAGACCCAGTACTTC
cdr3_aa: CASSERTSGRAEETQYF

cdr3_length: 14
j_call: TRBJ2-5
v_call: TRBV29-1
d_call: TRBD2
clone_size: few
cdr3_nt: TGCAGCGTTGGGCTAGCGGGACGCCAAGAGACCCAGTACTTC
cdr3_aa: CSVGLAGRQETQYF

cdr3_length: 15
j_call: TRBJ2-7
v_call: TRBV6-7
d_call: TRBD1
clone_size: few
cdr3_nt: TGTGCCAGCAGCCCTGGACAGGGGTTTTTCTACGAGCAGTACTTC
cdr3_aa: CASSPGQGFFYEQYF

cdr3_length: 12
j_call: TRBJ2-3
v_call: TRBV3-1
d_call: NA
clone_size: NA
cdr3_nt: TGTGCCAGCAGTCTTACAGGGTGGGCGCAGTATTTT
cdr3_aa: CASSLTGWAQYF

cdr3_length: 15
j_call: TRBJ2-5
v_call: TRBV27
d_call: TRBD1
clone_size: NA
cdr3_nt: TGTGCCGTCTCTCCGGGGACAGGGGGAAGAGAGACCCAGTACTTC
cdr3_aa: CAVSPGTGGRETQYF

cdr3_length: 12
j_call: TRBJ2-1
v_call: TRBV12-3/TRBV12-4
d_call: NA
clone_size: NA
cdr3_nt: TGTGCCAGCAGTCCTCGGACGAATGAGCAGTTCTTC
cdr3_aa: CASSPRTNEQFF

cdr3_length: 15
j_call: TRBJ2-1
v_call: TRBV6-1
d_call: NA
clone_size: NA
cdr3_nt: TGTGCCAGCAGGCTGGACAGCGGACCCTACAATGAGCAGTTCTTC
cdr3_aa: CASRLDSGPYNEQFF

cdr3_length: 16
j_call: TRBJ2-3
v_call: TRBV6-2/TRBV6-3
d_call: TRBD2
clone_size: few
cdr3_nt: TGTGCCAGCAGTTACGAGCGGGATCGCCCTTTTGATACGCAGTATTTT
cdr3_aa: CASSYERDRPFDTQYF

cdr3_length: 14
j_call: TRBJ1-1
v_call: TRBV12-3/TRBV12-4
d_call: TRBD1
clone_size: NA
cdr3_nt: TGTGCCAGCAGTTTTGCCAGGGGGCAGACTGAAGCTTTCTTT
cdr3_aa: CASSFARGQTEAFF

cdr3_length: 13
j_call: TRBJ2-3
v_call: TRBV20-1
d_call: NA
clone_size: NA
cdr3_nt: TGCAGTGCTAGCCCTGACCCCCGAGATACGCAGTATTTT
cdr3_aa: CSASPDPRDTQYF